The sequence of this T cell receptor beta chain was determined in a study of cytomegalovirus exposure and HLA in healthy donors. Overall study results and limits: Presence/absence analyses assumed roughly uniform sequencing depth across donors, which may not hold. TCR beta sequences numbering more than 15,000 were associated with HLA alleles at 0.05 false discovery rate in a later analysis.

With 60 Vbeta and 13 Jbeta primers, the PCR was carried out. Repertoires were generated with immunoSEQ multiplex PCR, while TCRdb's copy carries only in-frame clones and drops some. The repertoire holds approximately 190,000 clones, with approximately 85% as singletons. Donors likely had unrecorded immune exposures despite being nominally healthy when sampled. Turning to this clone: What it recognizes is unknown.

Per germline, CDR1 SNHLY and CDR2 FYNNEI. The trim removed 8 bases at V and 4 bases at J, leaving 10 bases unmatched. The CDR3 runs to 14 residues. The chain combines TRBV2 with TRBJ1-2; 7 nucleotides agree with TRBD1. The receptor comes from a woman under 30 in good health and CMV-seronegative. Sequencing input: PBMCs. CDR3 amino acids: CASLPLTGVYGYTF. The DNA for the CDR3 is TGTGCCAGCCTCCCTCTAACAGGGGTCTATGGCTACACCTTC.